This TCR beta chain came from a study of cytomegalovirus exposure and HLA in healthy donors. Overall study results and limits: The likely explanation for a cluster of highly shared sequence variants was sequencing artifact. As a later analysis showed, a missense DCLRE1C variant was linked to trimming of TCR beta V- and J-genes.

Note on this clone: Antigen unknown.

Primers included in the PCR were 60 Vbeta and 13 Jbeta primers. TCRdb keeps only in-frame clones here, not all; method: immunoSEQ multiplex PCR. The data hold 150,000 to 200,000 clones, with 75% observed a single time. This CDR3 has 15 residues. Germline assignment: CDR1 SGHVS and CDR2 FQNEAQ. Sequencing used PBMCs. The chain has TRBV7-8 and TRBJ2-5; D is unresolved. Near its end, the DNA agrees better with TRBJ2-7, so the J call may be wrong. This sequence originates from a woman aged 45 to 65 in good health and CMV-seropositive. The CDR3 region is CASSPPLRIRHEQYF. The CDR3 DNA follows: TGTGCCAGCAGCCCCCCCTTGAGGATACGGCACGAGCAGTACTTC.